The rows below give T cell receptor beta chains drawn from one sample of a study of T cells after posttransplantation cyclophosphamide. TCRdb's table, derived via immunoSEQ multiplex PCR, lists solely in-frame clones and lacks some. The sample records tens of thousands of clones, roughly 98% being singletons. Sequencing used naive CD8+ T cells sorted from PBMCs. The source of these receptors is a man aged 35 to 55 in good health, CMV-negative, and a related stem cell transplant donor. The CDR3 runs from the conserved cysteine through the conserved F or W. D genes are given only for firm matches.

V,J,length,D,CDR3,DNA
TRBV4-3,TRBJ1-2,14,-,CASSQITSADGYTF,TGCGCCAGCAGCCAAATTACCTCGGCGGATGGCTACACCTTC
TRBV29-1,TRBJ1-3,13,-,CSVEAGPGNTIYF,TGCAGCGTTGAGGCAGGGCCTGGAAACACCATATATTTT
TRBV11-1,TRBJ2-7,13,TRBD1,CASSQGVGYEQYF,TGTGCCAGCAGCCAGGGGGTCGGCTACGAGCAGTACTTC
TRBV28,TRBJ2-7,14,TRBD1,CASRTGTGSYEQYF,TGTGCCAGCAGGACCGGGACAGGGAGCTACGAGCAGTACTTC
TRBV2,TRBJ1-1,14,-,CAGAPRWMNTEAFF,TGTGCCGGAGCCCCACGGTGGATGAACACTGAAGCTTTCTTT
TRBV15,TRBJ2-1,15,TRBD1,CATSRAGTGKNEQFF,TGTGCCACCAGCAGAGCCGGGACAGGGAAGAATGAGCAGTTCTTC
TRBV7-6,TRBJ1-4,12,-,CASSLDSRALFF,TGTGCCAGCAGCTTAGACAGCCGCGCCCTGTTTTTT
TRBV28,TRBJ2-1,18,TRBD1,CASSSQRLQGAWYNEQFF,TGTGCCAGCAGTTCCCAAAGACTACAGGGGGCATGGTACAATGAGCAGTTCTTC
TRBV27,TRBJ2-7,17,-,CASSSIQGLVSPYEQYF,TGTGCCAGCAGCTCCATCCAGGGACTGGTGAGTCCCTACGAGCAGTACTTC
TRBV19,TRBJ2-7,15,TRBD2,CASSATSGSSYEQYF,TGTGCCAGTAGTGCAACTAGCGGGAGCTCCTACGAGCAGTACTTC
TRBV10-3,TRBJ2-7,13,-,CAISDTGTYEQYF,TGTGCCATCAGTGACACAGGGACCTACGAGCAGTACTTC
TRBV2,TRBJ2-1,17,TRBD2,CASSEALRLAAYNEQFF,TGTGCCAGCAGTGAAGCGCTGAGACTAGCGGCGTACAATGAGCAGTTCTTC
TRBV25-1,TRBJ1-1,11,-,CASSANTEAFF,TGTGCCAGCAGTGCTAACACTGAAGCTTTCTTT
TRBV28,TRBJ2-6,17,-,CASSPTTGSDGANVLTF,TGTGCCAGCAGTCCCACAACAGGGTCTGATGGGGCCAACGTCCTGACTTTC
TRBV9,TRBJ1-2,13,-,CASSGGGERGYTF,TGTGCCAGCAGCGGGGGCGGGGAGAGGGGCTACACCTTC